This T cell receptor beta chain was profiled in a study of shared clonotypes between healthy human individuals (TCRdb year 2020). Turning to the overall study: The cohort comprised two women and a few men aged 18 to 49 years. Per donor, three plates each were used for CD4 naive and CD4 memory, two for CD8 naive, and one for CD8 memory. Blood TCR repertoires of several healthy adults were deeply sequenced to estimate repertoire size and the extent of clonotype sharing between individuals. To increase sequencing depth and limit assay-specific biases, different laboratories used diverse techniques to prepare libraries and sequence TCR repertoires. Between about 0.8 and 9.5 billion PBMCs per donor were obtained by leukapheresis.

CD8 naive samples were CD45RO-negative cells positively selected for CCR7, giving a CD45RA+CCR7+ population that excluded TemRA cells. The donors were healthy, HIV-negative adults with no recently reported acute infections or vaccinations. Every donor was a Caucasian adult residing in Nashville, Tennessee, USA. Blood was obtained by leukapheresis, after which PBMCs were separated by Ficoll-Histopaque density gradient centrifugation and cryopreserved in liquid nitrogen vapor phase. Analytical flow cytometry was used to check the purity and quantity of each magnetically sorted T cell population. Genomic DNA was isolated from each sorted fraction and quantified by UV absorbance on a Nanodrop 2000c. What the research found in general, with its limitations: Across a few donors, approximately 4.9% of naive CD4, approximately 3.5% of naive CD8, approximately 2.5% of memory CD4, and roughly 0.41% of memory CD8 clonotypes were shared. Rarefaction of sorted-subset datasets indicated incomplete sequencing despite the large sequencing depth. Pairwise subsampling indicated that sequencing depth was expected to affect the degree of clonotype sharing among donors. Because the study included only a small number of donors, the genetic and exposure-history diversity represented was limited. Naive subsets generally had larger estimated clonotype richness than memory subsets did. Higher generation probabilities were observed for clonotypes shared by all four sorted-subset donors than for non-shared clonotypes. Sampling was limited to blood, and TCR repertoires in tissue likely differ from TCR repertoires in blood.

On this clone itself: Its specific antigen is unknown. The sample holds no much larger clone one base away, and base qualities are not on file.

CDR1 is given as SQVTM and CDR2 as ANQGSEA, both from the germline V gene. V is pruned by 2 bases and J by 8 bases, leaving 12 bases of the junction without a gene match. The CDR3 spans 15 residues, from the cysteine through the phenylalanine. Solely the CDR3 DNA is kept, with 45 bases framed from the first base. TCR CDR3 regions were amplified from genomic DNA by multiplex PCR using the deep immunoSEQ assay. Extracted genomic DNA from each cell subset was distributed evenly across all wells of several immunoSEQ 96-well plates, and each plate was treated as a replicate. Each replicate PCR for sorted subsets received 150 to 250 ng genomic DNA, equal to about 29,000 T cell genomes. The purified libraries were quantified using a Qubit 3.0 fluorometer, sized with a Bioanalyzer 2100, and then quantified again using the KAPA Library Quantification kit. Each immunoSEQ 96-well plate was sequenced on its own single-read 150-cycle Illumina NextSeq 550 flow cell. Regarding the original processing steps: The immunoSEQ output contained only junctional sequences without quality scores, so filtering could not match that applied to full-length reads. Sequences were annotated with PyIR, a Python wrapper for IgBLAST v1.9, and V/J genes and CDR3 were assigned using IMGT germline references. Reads with weak V/J assignments (E-value above 1e-6), missing CDR3, stop codons, out-of-frame junctions, or ambiguous translated residues were removed. V3J clonotypes were defined as sequences sharing the same inferred V gene, J gene, and CDR3 amino acid sequence. Percentage overlap between repertoires was computed as shared unique clonotypes divided by the size of the smaller repertoire. Three approaches were used to assess repertoire richness: RTK rarefaction, the Chao1 estimator, and Recon v2.1 estimates of unobserved clonotypes. For all TCRbeta clonotypes obtained by the gDNA method from a handful of donors, generation probabilities were computed with OLGA. The clones in this table, taken by TCRdb from immuneACCESS, are in-frame only. Not every clone is retained; where verified, under half of the shortfall comes from an unresolved V gene, and the cause of the rest is unknown. The V and J calls and clone size are taken from that table; D and trimming were inferred from the DNA. Recorded for this sample are hundreds of thousands of clones; 95% of them occurred a single time. The ten largest clones take up 0.11% of the sample.

The chain uses TRBV29-1 and TRBJ2-1; TRBD2 fits 7 bases in the junction. The sample was naive CD8+ T cells sorted from blood. In light of the paper, this sample's cell subset or site label describes: CD45RA+CCR7+. The TCR originated in a woman aged 25 to 39 in good health. DNA sequence: TGCAGCGTTGAATGGGGTGAATTAGCGGGTTATGAGCAGTTCTTC. It translates as CSVEWGELAGYEQFF.